This TCR beta chain was sequenced in a study of post-analysis software for immune sequencing data. Study observations and caveats: TRBV5-6, TRBV5-1 and TRBV20-1 belonged to a set of about 5 TRBV segments that were more frequent in patients than controls.

Details on this clonotype: The antigen is not known.

Unique molecular identifiers tagged the TCR beta cDNA libraries. TCRdb passed the PCR reads through MiXCR, listing each CDR3 protein once. The sample shows 700,000 to 900,000 distinct CDR3 sequences, 46% of them seen only once. The V end was cut by 2 bases, the J end by 9 bases, with 8 bases between. The CDR3 runs 12 residues. Germline V CDR1 and CDR2: SGHTA, FQGNSA. The chain joins TRBV7-2 to TRBJ2-1; the D is unclear. Sequencing was carried out using blood. This sequence was found in a girl between 10 and 17 years old with multiple sclerosis. For the CDR3, the DNA is TGTGCCAGCAGCTTATGGGGTCCTGAGCAGTTCTTC. Translation: CASSLWGPEQFF. Looking up the rest from reference TRBV7-2 and TRBJ2-1 gives the full variable domain: GAGVSQSPSNKVTEKGKDVELRCDPISGHTALYWYRQSLGQGLEFLIYFQGNSAPDKSGLPSDRFSAERTGGSVSTLTIQRTQQEDSAVYLCASSLWGPEQFFGPGTRLTVL.